This entry describes one T cell receptor beta chain. This clone's antigen is unknown. One base away there is no much larger clone; base qualities are not given. The germline V gene encodes CDR1 MNHEY and CDR2 SVGEGT. Its CDR3 holds 11 amino acids, cysteine through phenylalanine. Only the CDR3 DNA is retained, 33 bases long and in frame from the first base. V gives up 2 bases and J gives up 8 bases, and the segment between their germline ends measures 6 bases. This sample was included in a study of metastatic and nonmetastatic thyroid tumors (dated by TCRdb to the early 2020s). Describing the broader study: The researchers compared repertoires between peripheral blood samples and tumor or nodule tissue samples from patients with malignant or benign thyroid disease. Results the study describes overall, beyond this receptor: In both blood and tumor samples, malignant tumors were reported to have significantly higher TCR beta diversity than benign nodules.

Receptors were amplified or captured by PCR. The listed sequencing device is Illumina HiSeq 4000. High-throughput sequencing was used to profile the TCR beta-chain CDR3 region of every patient. Turning to the authors' computational methods: The researchers built a classifier to tell apart papillary thyroid cancer patients with distant metastasis, based on CDR3 differences among clinicopathological groups. The Shannon index was used to measure repertoire diversity, and the Morisita-Horn index was used to measure how similar tumor and blood repertoires were. The raw public data were reprocessed by TCRdb itself: fastp quality trimming at Q25, MiXCR clonotype calling, in-frame beta chains only. TCRdb assigned the V and J calls; the authors' analysis was not used. The sample includes 35,000 to 50,000 clones, with roughly 3.9% observed a single time. Roughly 9.8% of the sample lies in the top ten. No patient had received any treatment before thyroid surgery. Patient clinical samples collected from about 2012 to 2019 were retrospectively analysed using T-cell receptor beta sequencing.

The receptor comes from a female donor with papillary thyroid cancer or a benign thyroid nodule (not recorded which). Some clones in this sample may be carry-over from other donors' samples. Sequencing was carried out using blood. Recombination connected TRBV6-2 or TRBV6-3 to TRBJ1-2; no D gene is confidently identified. In nucleotide form, the sequence is TGTGCCAGCAGTTACAGGGAAGGCTACACCTTC. Its coded protein is CASSYREGYTF.